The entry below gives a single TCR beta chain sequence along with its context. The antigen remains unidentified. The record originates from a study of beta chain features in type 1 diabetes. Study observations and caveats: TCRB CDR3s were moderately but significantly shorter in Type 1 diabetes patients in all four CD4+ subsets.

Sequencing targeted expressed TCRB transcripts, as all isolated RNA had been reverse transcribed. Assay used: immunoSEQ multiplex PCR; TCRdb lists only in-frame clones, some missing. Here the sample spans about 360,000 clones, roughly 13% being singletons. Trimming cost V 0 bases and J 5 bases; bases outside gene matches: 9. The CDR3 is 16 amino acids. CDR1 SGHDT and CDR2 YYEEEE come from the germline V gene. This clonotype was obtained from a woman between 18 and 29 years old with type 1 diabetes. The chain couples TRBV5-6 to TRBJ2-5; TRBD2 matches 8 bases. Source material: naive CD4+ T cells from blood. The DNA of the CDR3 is TGTGCCAGCAGCTTGGGACCAGCGGGGGATCTGGAGACCCAGTACTTC. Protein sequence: CASSLGPAGDLETQYF.